This passage covers 17 T cell receptor beta chains from one sample sequenced in a study of blood T cell repertoires in COVID-19 (TCRdb year 2020). The library relied on the immunoSEQ multiplex PCR assay. As stored in TCRdb, this immuneACCESS dataset retains in-frame rearrangements with V and J assigned. A fraction of the clones does not appear; measured against another copy, unresolved V genes explain less than half of the discrepancy, and the remainder lacks a known reason. The sample table contains around 68,000 clones; only one count was recorded for nearly 90% of them. The ten largest account for about 8.9% of the sample. Material for sequencing was peripheral blood. The receptor source for this set is a man aged 50-60 years with active COVID-19.

The chain joins TRBV21-1 to TRBJ2-7; the table gives TRBD2 as D, unverified against the DNA. TRBV21-1 is a known pseudogene. CDR3 length equals 16 residues. CDR3 DNA sequence: TGTGCCAGCAGCCCCCAGCGAGCAGACGGTTCCTACGAGCAGTACTTC. Its translation: CASSPQRADGSYEQYF.

The chain carries TRBV5-1 and TRBJ2-7, with 9 bases that match TRBD1. The germline V gene encodes CDR1 SGHRS and CDR2 YFSETQ. The CDR3 sequence is 13 residues long. V lost 5 bases and J lost 5; bases outside the gene matches: 5. DNA for the CDR3: TGCGCCAGCAGGATACAGGGGGCTAACGAGCAGTACTTC. Translating it yields CASRIQGANEQYF.

This clone has a handful of counts. The J gene is TRBJ1-1, the V gene TRBV7-2; 10 nucleotides align to TRBD1. The trim removed 3 bases at V and 0 bases at J, leaving 10 bases unmatched. Germline-derived CDR1 and CDR2 are SGHTA and FQGNSA. The length of the CDR3 is 18 residues. CDR3 region: CASSFGPGTGALNTEAFF. The CDR3 nucleotides read TGTGCCAGCAGCTTTGGCCCCGGGACAGGGGCCTTGAACACTGAAGCTTTCTTT.

The chain links TRBV7-8 to TRBJ1-1; perhaps TRBD1 as D (5 bases). The CDR3 sequence is 14 residues long. Looked up from germline, CDR1 is SGHVS and CDR2 is FQNEAQ. The ends were cut back, 5 bases at V and 5 bases at J, with 15 bases in the middle. CDR3 nucleotide sequence: TGTGCCAGCAGCCCCGCGGGGGGTGAAACTGAAGCTTTCTTT. Translated, it gives CASSPAGGETEAFF.

This clone appeared a few times. The CDR3, as DNA: TGCGCCAGCAGTCGGACAGCTACCTTTTCTCGCTACACCTTC. Translated: CASSRTATFSRYTF. The J gene is TRBJ1-2, the V gene TRBV5-1; weak D call: TRBD1 (6 bases). The CDR3 loop spans 14 amino acids. CDR1 SGHRS and CDR2 YFSETQ come from the germline V gene. Trimming removed 5 bases from V and 9 bases from J, with 20 bases in between.

This clone was detected only once. In nucleotides, the CDR3 is TGTGCCAGCAGGGGCGCGGACAGGGGAGCCGGGGAGCTGTTTTTT. Translated: CASRGADRGAGELFF. The chain joins TRBV7-9 to TRBJ2-2; 9 bases fit TRBD1. Trimming removed 6 bases from V and 6 bases from J; junction bases left unmatched: 8. CDR1 SEHNR and CDR2 FQNEAQ come from the germline V gene (reference sequence). The length of the CDR3 is 15 residues.

The CDR3 coding sequence is TGTGCCAGCAGGATAGCGGAAGAGACCCAGTACTTC. Encoded protein: CASRIAEETQYF. This chain joins TRBV2 and TRBJ2-5; TRBD2 is a possible D gene (6 bases). Germline CDR1 and CDR2: SNHLY and FYNNEI. V lost 6 bases, J lost 3 bases, and 8 bases lay in between. The CDR3 runs 12 residues.

CDR3: CAISEPVGGYEQYF. CDR3 bases: TGTGCCATCAGTGAGCCCGTCGGAGGCTACGAGCAGTACTTC. The chain has TRBV10-3 and TRBJ2-7; D is perhaps TRBD2 (5 bases). Trimming pared 2 bases from V and 3 bases from J, leaving 11 bases between. This CDR3 contains 14 residues. CDR1 and CDR2 from the germline V gene are ENHRY and SYGVKD.

This clone is judged medium-sized. J is TRBJ1-2 and V is TRBV7-2, with TRBD1 matching 7 bases. V was clipped by 4 bases and J by 4 bases; unmatched bases: 6. Germline CDR1 and CDR2: SGHTA and FQGNSA. This CDR3 has 14 amino acids. For the CDR3, the DNA is TGTGCCAGCAGCTCAGGGACAGTAATCTATGGCTACACCTTC. Its protein product is CASSSGTVIYGYTF.

The V gene is TRBV6-1, the J gene TRBJ1-2; 8 nucleotides match TRBD1. The CDR3 has 16 amino acids. V dropped 2 bases and J dropped 10; count of bases not matched to a gene: 15. Germline-derived CDR1 and CDR2 are MNHNS and SASEGT. This chain's CDR3 is CASSERTGRIKTVYTF. CDR3 in DNA: TGTGCCAGCAGTGAAAGGACAGGGAGAATCAAAACTGTCTACACCTTC.

The chain uses TRBV29-1 and TRBJ1-2; weak D call: TRBD1 (6 bases). The CDR3 covers 15 residues. Germline CDR1 and CDR2: SQVTM and ANQGSEA. The V and J ends lost 0 bases and 2 bases respectively, with 13 bases between them. The CDR3 nucleotides are TGCAGCGTTGAAGACCCAACAGGGCCCAACTATGGCTACACCTTC. It encodes CSVEDPTGPNYGYTF.

The chain recombines TRBV19 with TRBJ2-3; perhaps TRBD1 as D (6 bases). Germline CDR1 LNHDA, CDR2 SQIVND (reference sequence). This CDR3 region has 14 residues. V was pared by 3 bases and J by 3 bases, with 10 bases between. The CDR3 here is CASSMNRATDTQYF. CDR3 nucleotides: TGTGCCAGTAGTATGAACAGGGCGACAGATACGCAGTATTTT.

This chain joins TRBV3-1 (or the pseudogene TRBV3-2) and TRBJ2-3; the match to TRBD2 covers 12 bases. Trimming at V came to 9 bases and at J to 2 bases, leaving 9 bases not matched to a gene. The CDR3 is made up of 16 amino acids. Looked up from germline, CDR1 is LGHDT and CDR2 is YNNKEL (reference sequence). The DNA of the CDR3 is TGTGCCAGTCGTGACACTAGCGGGGGGATCACAGATACGCAGTATTTT. As protein: CASRDTSGGITDTQYF.

The V gene is TRBV6-5, the J gene TRBJ2-5; D is possibly TRBD1 (5 bases). The germline V and J ends were trimmed by 6 bases and 4 bases, with 9 bases remaining between them. The germline gives CDR1 MNHEY, CDR2 SVGAGI. The CDR3 length is 12 residues. The CDR3 here is CASRATGETQYF. In DNA, the CDR3 is TGTGCCAGCAGGGCTACAGGAGAGACCCAGTACTTC.

The table lists this clone with a count of one. J is TRBJ2-1 and V is TRBV6-4; 7 bases match TRBD2. Germline trimming cut 6 bases from V and 9 bases from J; bases unmatched to any gene: 17. The germline V gene encodes CDR1 MRHNA and CDR2 SNTAGT. This CDR3 is 16 amino acids long. The CDR3 DNA is TGTGCCAGCAGCGAGGAATTTAGCGGGCCTTGGGGTGAGCAGTTCTTC. This encodes CASSEEFSGPWGEQFF.

The chain combines TRBV19 with TRBJ1-1; D is unresolved. Germline V gene lookup returns CDR1 LNHDA and CDR2 SQIVND (reference sequence). The ends were cut back, 5 bases at V and 5 bases at J, with 12 bases in the middle. The CDR3 contains 13 residues. As DNA, the CDR3 is TGTGCCAGTAGTTCCGGTGCCTGGACTGAAGCTTTCTTT. Translating it yields CASSSGAWTEAFF. The full variable domain, in which reference TRBV19 and TRBJ1-1 provide the parts outside the CDR3, is DGGITQSPKYLFRKEGQNVTLSCEQNLNHDAMYWYRQDPGQGLRLIYYSQIVNDFQKGDIAEGYSVSREKKESFPLTVTSAQKNPTAFYLCASSSGAWTEAFFGQGTRLTVV.

The chain uses TRBV5-1 and TRBJ1-3, with a possible D match to TRBD1 (5 bases). Trimming cost V 2 bases and J 4 bases, with 13 bases left between them. CDR1 is SGHRS and CDR2 is YFSETQ in the germline V gene. The CDR3 is 15 amino acids. The CDR3 DNA reads TGCGCCAGCAGCTTTGACAGTGGATCCGGAAACACCATATATTTT. Protein sequence: CASSFDSGSGNTIYF.